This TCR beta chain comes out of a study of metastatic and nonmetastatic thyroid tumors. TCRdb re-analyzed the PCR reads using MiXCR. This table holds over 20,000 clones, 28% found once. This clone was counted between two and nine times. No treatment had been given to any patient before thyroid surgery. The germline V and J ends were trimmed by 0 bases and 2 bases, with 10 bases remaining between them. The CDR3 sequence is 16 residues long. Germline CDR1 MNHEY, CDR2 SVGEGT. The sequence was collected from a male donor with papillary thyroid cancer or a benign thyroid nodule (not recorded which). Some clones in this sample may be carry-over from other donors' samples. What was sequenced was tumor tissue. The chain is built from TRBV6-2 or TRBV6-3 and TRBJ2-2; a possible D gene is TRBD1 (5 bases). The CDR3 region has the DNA TGTGCCAGCAGTTACTCGACAGATCCCAACACCGGGGAGCTGTTTTTT. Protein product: CASSYSTDPNTGELFF.